This TCR beta chain appears in the sequencing data of a study of CD8+ T cells in alopecia areata. Notes on the study in general: It was less clear whether patients shared TCRs than it was in mice, possibly because of HLA. Amid tofacitinib therapy, many expanded lesional clones stayed present in scalp and blood.

Noted treatment: oral pan-JAK inhibitor, 5-10 mg twice daily. Peripheral blood, together with lesional scalp punch biopsies, was collected from alopecia areata patients. RNA extraction and reverse transcription yielded cDNA as sequencing template. TCRdb's copy holds only in-frame clones and misses some; the assay was immunoSEQ multiplex PCR. Of 250,000 to 350,000 clones in the sample, roughly 63% were seen once. V lost 4 bases and J lost 6; bases outside the gene matches: 2. The CDR3 totals 15 residues. Germline loops: CDR1 SGHTA, CDR2 FQGNSA. As regards this clone: Its target is not known.

The sequence was collected from a human donor with alopecia areata. The sequenced sample was CD4+ T cells sorted from blood, obtained around week 54, from a patient treated with tofacitinib. The V and J genes are TRBV7-2 and TRBJ2-5; TRBD2 aligns across 16 bases. The DNA of the CDR3 is TGTGCCAGCAGCTCGGGACTAGCGGGGGGGAAGACCCAGTACTTC. The encoded protein is CASSSGLAGGKTQYF.